These T cell receptor beta chains were read from a single sample in a study of OX40 agonist ivuxolimab in advanced cancers. TCRdb's table, derived via immunoSEQ multiplex PCR, lists solely in-frame clones and lacks some. The table has tens of thousands of clones, approximately 83% seen once; the top ten hold 30% to 45%. Sequenced here: CD4+ or CD8+ T cells sorted from blood, sampled in a trial of the OX40 agonist ivuxolimab. The receptor source for this set is an adult with an advanced solid tumor such as melanoma, head and neck, liver or kidney cancer. Both conserved end residues are part of each CDR3. A D gene is named only where the DNA matches it firmly. Size is omitted from some rows. Given values are once, few, many or a class for expanded clones.

j_gene | v_gene | d_gene | abundance | CDR3nt | CDR3aa
TRBJ2-4 | TRBV28 | - | - | TGTGCCAGCAGTTTCCAGAATCGACAGAAAAACATTCAGTACTTC | CASSFQNRQKNIQYF
TRBJ2-7 | TRBV27 | - | - | TGTGCCAGCAGTTCCCAGGGAGCCTACGAGCAGTACTTC | CASSSQGAYEQYF
TRBJ2-7 | TRBV27 | TRBD1 | - | TGTGCCAGCAGCATGGGACAGCCCTACGAGCAGTACTTC | CASSMGQPYEQYF
TRBJ2-4 | TRBV11-2 | - | - | TGTGCCAGCAGCTTAGATGGGGGGCGTGGGTTATTGGGAGCCAAAAACATTCAGTACTTC | CASSLDGGRGLLGAKNIQYF
TRBJ1-2 | TRBV4-1 | - | - | TGCGCCAGCAGCCACACAGGGAAAGACGGCTACACCTTC | CASSHTGKDGYTF
TRBJ1-5 | TRBV6-6 | - | - | TGTGCCAGCAGTTACTCAGAGGGTTGGGAGCCCCAGCATTTT | CASSYSEGWEPQHF
TRBJ1-1 | TRBV7-9 | - | - | TGTGCCAGCAGCTTAAACACCCGGGGCTTCGGGAACACTGAAGCTTTCTTT | CASSLNTRGFGNTEAFF
TRBJ2-1 | TRBV7-9 | - | - | TGTGCCAGCAGCGTACTGGCCAATGAGCAGTTCTTC | CASSVLANEQFF
TRBJ2-4 | TRBV7-6 | - | - | TGTGCCAGCAGCTTAGTGGGGGGACTAGCCAAAAACATTCAGTACTTC | CASSLVGGLAKNIQYF
TRBJ2-7 | TRBV2 | - | - | TGTGCCAGCAGTGAAGTCAGGTACCCCTACGAGCAGTACTTC | CASSEVRYPYEQYF
TRBJ2-5 | TRBV7-8 | - | - | TGTGCCAGCAGCGTGCTATGGGAGACCCAGTACTTC | CASSVLWETQYF
TRBJ2-2 | TRBV5-1 | - | - | TGCGCCAGCAGCTTCCAGGAAAGCGGGGAGCTGTTTTTT | CASSFQESGELFF
TRBJ2-7 | TRBV15 | - | once | TGTGCCACCAGCAACGAGCGGTCCGAGCAGTACTTC | CATSNERSEQYF
TRBJ1-4 | TRBV13 | - | - | TGTGCCAGCAGCTTAGGGCTGACGTATGAAAAACTGTTTTTT | CASSLGLTYEKLFF
TRBJ2-2 | TRBV30 | - | large | TGTGCCTGGAGTCCGAACACCGGGGAGCTGTTTTTT | CAWSPNTGELFF
TRBJ2-7 | TRBV6-5 | TRBD1 | - | TGTGCCAGCAGTTACTCCCCTTCTACAGGGGAGGAGCAGTACTTC | CASSYSPSTGEEQYF
TRBJ2-3 | TRBV4-3 | TRBD2 | - | TGCGCCAGCAGCAAACTAGCGGGAAGCACAGATACGCAGTATTTT | CASSKLAGSTDTQYF
TRBJ2-7 | TRBV28 | - | - | TGTGCCAGCCGCAGGGCCTCCTACGAGCAGTACTTC | CASRRASYEQYF
TRBJ2-4 | TRBV2 | TRBD1 | - | TGTGCCAGCAGTGAAGGAGGGGGCCCGATAAACATTCAGTACTTC | CASSEGGGPINIQYF
TRBJ2-7 | TRBV7-6 | - | - | TGTGCCAGCAGCTCCCGGTGGAGTTACGAGCAGTACTTC | CASSSRWSYEQYF
TRBJ2-7 | TRBV5-8 | - | - | TGCGCCAGCAGCCAGGGAAGTAACTCCTACGAGCAGTACTTC | CASSQGSNSYEQYF
TRBJ2-7 | TRBV6-5 | - | once | TGTGCCAGCAGTTACTCGGCTGGGCAGCGGTCCTACGAGCAGTACTTC | CASSYSAGQRSYEQYF
TRBJ1-4 | TRBV6-5 | - | - | TGTGCCAGCAGTTACTCAGAGGGGGGGGATGAAAAACTGTTTTTT | CASSYSEGGDEKLFF
TRBJ2-5 | TRBV7-9 | - | - | TGTGCCAGCAGCCTACTCGGACCTTATCCTCAAGAGACCCAGTACTTC | CASSLLGPYPQETQYF
TRBJ1-2 | TRBV9 | - | medium-sized | TGTGCCAGCAGTGAAGATGGGGGCATCCCGGGCTACACCTTC | CASSEDGGIPGYTF
TRBJ2-3 | TRBV10-1 | TRBD2 | - | TGCGCCAGCAGTAGACTAGCGATAGCAGATACGCAGTATTTT | CASSRLAIADTQYF
TRBJ2-2 | TRBV9 | - | - | TGTGCCAGCAGCGTAGCGGTCGGGGAGCTGTTTTTT | CASSVAVGELFF
TRBJ2-1 | TRBV7-6 | TRBD1 | - | TGTGCCAGCAGCACGGGACAGGGCTACAATGAGCAGTTCTTC | CASSTGQGYNEQFF